These 10 T cell receptor beta chains were sequenced from one sample in a study of blood T cell repertoires in COVID-19. Produced via immunoSEQ multiplex PCR; TCRdb's table is partial and in-frame only. The table shows 35,000 to 50,000 clones, with 90% occurring only once. The sequencing sample was made of peripheral blood. These receptor sequences come from a man aged 50 to 59 with active COVID-19.

The chain couples TRBV5-1 to TRBJ2-1, with 12 positions matching TRBD2. Germline-derived CDR1 and CDR2 are SGHRS and YFSETQ. V lost 5 bases to trimming and J lost 5 bases; unmatched junction nucleotides: 5. This CDR3 is built from 15 residues. CDR3 in amino acids: CASRIGLAGHNEQFF. The CDR3 DNA sequence: TGCGCCAGCAGAATCGGACTAGCGGGGCACAATGAGCAGTTCTTC.

The chain has TRBV27 and TRBJ1-1; tentative D call: TRBD1 (6 bases). Trimming cost V 2 bases and J 7 bases, with 14 bases left between them. The CDR3 contains 14 residues. Germline V gene sequence: CDR1 MNHEY, CDR2 SMNVEV (reference sequence). In DNA form, the CDR3 reads TGTGCCAGCAGTTTAGTTGGGGGCAGGGATGAAGCTTTCTTT. It codes for CASSLVGGRDEAFF.

The CDR3 sequence: CASSFDGEEKLFF. The CDR3 nucleotides are TGTGCCAGCAGTTTTGACGGGGAGGAAAAACTGTTTTTT. The rearrangement joins TRBV12-3 or TRBV12-4 to TRBJ1-4; no reliable D call. The V and J ends lost 3 bases and 8 bases respectively, with 10 bases between them. This CDR3 region has 13 residues.

The V call is TRBV6-5, the J call TRBJ1-4; 8 bases align to TRBD1. V was pared by 0 bases and J by 8 bases, with 5 bases of the junction left unmatched. CDR1 and CDR2 (germline): MNHEY, SVGAGI. The CDR3 runs 15 residues. The CDR3 nucleotides are TGTGCCAGCAGTTACTCCGGCAGGGGGCCGGAAAAACTGTTTTTT. It codes for CASSYSGRGPEKLFF.

The V call is TRBV9, the J call TRBJ2-7, with TRBD1 matching 10 bases. Germline V gene sequence: CDR1 SGDLS, CDR2 YYNGEE. The CDR3 runs to 16 residues. Trimming at V came to 0 bases and at J to 2 bases, leaving 5 bases not matched to a gene. CDR3 residues: CASSVAPGTGAYEQYF. The CDR3 bases are TGTGCCAGCAGCGTAGCCCCCGGGACAGGGGCCTACGAGCAGTACTTC.

This clone was counted once. The chain has TRBV6-5 and TRBJ2-7; 8 bases fit TRBD1. The CDR3 totals 13 residues. V was pared by 6 bases and J by 0 bases, with 1 base of the junction left unmatched. Germline V lookup: CDR1 MNHEY, CDR2 SVGAGI. In DNA, the CDR3 is TGTGCCAGCAGGGGACAGGTCTCCTACGAGCAGTACTTC. It encodes CASRGQVSYEQYF.

The chain is built from TRBV2 and TRBJ1-1; D ambiguous. Germline CDR1 SNHLY, CDR2 FYNNEI. The CDR3 has 15 amino acids. V dropped 2 bases and J dropped 0 bases, with 10 bases sitting between them. The CDR3 coding sequence is TGTGCCAGCAGTGAAATCCCTACGGTGAACACTGAAGCTTTCTTT. Protein product: CASSEIPTVNTEAFF.

J is TRBJ1-1 and V is TRBV10-1, with D unclear. The CDR3 sequence is 13 residues long. Deletions cut 8 bases from V and 0 bases from J, with 10 bases between. The germline V gene has CDR1 WNHNN and CDR2 SYGVQD (reference sequence). The CDR3 sequence: CASQPEVNTEAFF. CDR3 DNA: TGCGCCAGCCAACCAGAGGTGAACACTGAAGCTTTCTTT.

J is TRBJ2-7 and V is TRBV14; no clear D. This CDR3 has 12 residues. Trimming took 0 bases from V and 3 from J, leaving 3 bases between them. Germline loops: CDR1 SGHDN, CDR2 FVKESK. The CDR3 DNA sequence: TGTGCCAGCAGCCAAGACAGCTACGAGCAGTACTTC. Its protein product is CASSQDSYEQYF.

A single count supports this clone. This chain joins TRBV5-1 and TRBJ2-5; 11 nucleotides line up with TRBD2. Germline loops: CDR1 SGHRS, CDR2 YFSETQ. This CDR3 comprises 16 residues. V gave up 4 bases and J gave up 4 bases; unmatched junction bases: 9. DNA of the CDR3: TGCGCCAGCAGCCCGGGAACTAGCGGGGGTAGAGAGACCCAGTACTTC. Encoded protein: CASSPGTSGGRETQYF.